This is a list of T cell receptor beta chains from one sample in a study of blood T cells in healthy people across ages. TCRdb called the 5' RACE reads again in MiXCR, with one record for every CDR3 protein. The table shows more than 1,000,000 distinct CDR3 sequences, with approximately 26% occurring only once. This same sample was also part of a study on T cells of mothers and their children.

The material sequenced was blood. The receptor set was obtained from a girl between 2 and 10 years old in good health. Both conserved end residues are part of each CDR3. A D gene is named only where the DNA matches it firmly. A row's size may be missing; if present it is once, few, many or a size class.

clone size: .
D gene: .
V gene: TRBV9
J gene: TRBJ2-3
CDR3 DNA: TGTGCCAGCAGCGTAGGGGTGGGAGAAGGAAATACGCAGTATTTT
CDR3 protein: CASSVGVGEGNTQYF

clone size: .
D gene: .
V gene: TRBV4-1
J gene: TRBJ1-4
CDR3 DNA: TGCGCCAGCAGCCAAGATACGGGGAGGGTTCTAACTAATGAAAAACTGTTTTTT
CDR3 protein: CASSQDTGRVLTNEKLFF

clone size: few
D gene: TRBD1
V gene: TRBV12-3/TRBV12-4
J gene: TRBJ2-7
CDR3 DNA: TGTGCCAGCAGCATTCACAGGGGCGAGCAGTACTTC
CDR3 protein: CASSIHRGEQYF

clone size: few
D gene: .
V gene: TRBV28
J gene: TRBJ2-5
CDR3 DNA: TGTGCCAGCAGTTTCGGGCTGAGATGGGAGACCCAGTACTTC
CDR3 protein: CASSFGLRWETQYF

clone size: few
D gene: .
V gene: TRBV5-5
J gene: TRBJ2-1
CDR3 DNA: TGTGCCAGCAGCGCAGAGTGGGCCTACAATGAGCAGTTCTTC
CDR3 protein: CASSAEWAYNEQFF

clone size: .
D gene: TRBD2
V gene: TRBV6-6
J gene: TRBJ2-5
CDR3 DNA: TGTGCCAGCAAAATAGCGGGAACCTGGCAAGAGACCCAGTACTTC
CDR3 protein: CASKIAGTWQETQYF

clone size: .
D gene: .
V gene: TRBV7-9
J gene: TRBJ1-1
CDR3 DNA: TGTGCCGGCAGCCCCGGGCCTGCCACTGAAGCTTTCTTT
CDR3 protein: CAGSPGPATEAFF

clone size: .
D gene: .
V gene: TRBV25-1
J gene: TRBJ2-3
CDR3 DNA: TGTGCCAGCCGCGCCGAAGGGGCAGATACGCAGTATTTT
CDR3 protein: CASRAEGADTQYF

clone size: .
D gene: .
V gene: TRBV7-2
J gene: TRBJ1-1
CDR3 DNA: TGTGCCAGCAGCTTAGATCAATCCACTGAAGCTTTCTTT
CDR3 protein: CASSLDQSTEAFF

clone size: .
D gene: .
V gene: TRBV6-1
J gene: TRBJ1-1
CDR3 DNA: TGTGCCAGCCTCGAGGTAGGCACTGAAGCTTTCTTT
CDR3 protein: CASLEVGTEAFF

clone size: .
D gene: .
V gene: TRBV2
J gene: TRBJ1-2
CDR3 DNA: TGTGCCAGCAGGAAAGAGAACGCGGGGGATGGCTACACCTTC
CDR3 protein: CASRKENAGDGYTF

clone size: .
D gene: .
V gene: TRBV6-2/TRBV6-3
J gene: TRBJ2-7
CDR3 DNA: TGTGCCAGCAGTGACAGACGGGATACCTACGAGCAGTACTTC
CDR3 protein: CASSDRRDTYEQYF

clone size: .
D gene: TRBD1
V gene: TRBV5-1
J gene: TRBJ2-5
CDR3 DNA: TGCGCCAGCAGTTTAACCCCGGGACAGGGGGGAACCCAGTACTTC
CDR3 protein: CASSLTPGQGGTQYF

clone size: few
D gene: .
V gene: TRBV11-2
J gene: TRBJ2-1
CDR3 DNA: TGTGCCAGCAGCCCACCACAGGGCAGGGCCTCCTACAATGAGCAGTTCTTC
CDR3 protein: CASSPPQGRASYNEQFF

clone size: .
D gene: TRBD2
V gene: TRBV12-3/TRBV12-4
J gene: TRBJ2-1
CDR3 DNA: TGTGCCAGCAGTTTAATCGGAGCGGGAGTAGGATTCAATGAGCAGTTCTTC
CDR3 protein: CASSLIGAGVGFNEQFF

clone size: .
D gene: .
V gene: TRBV25-1
J gene: TRBJ2-1
CDR3 DNA: TGTGCCAGCAGTGAATACGGGGGGCATGAGCAGTTCTTC
CDR3 protein: CASSEYGGHEQFF